A selection of T cell receptor beta chains follows, all from one sample in a study of shared clonotypes between healthy human individuals. The assay was immunoSEQ multiplex PCR, and TCRdb's table has in-frame clones only and misses some. This sample has 2 million to 2.5 million clones; under 95% occur once, and the top ten carry around 0.4%. What was sequenced was naive CD4+ T cells from PBMCs. All receptors come from a man aged 18 to 29 in good health. Some clones in this sample may be carry-over from other donors' samples. CDR3s include the opening cysteine and the closing phenylalanine or tryptophan. A D gene is named only where the DNA matches it firmly. Size values are once, few and many counts, or a class for expanded clones, and some rows have none.

D: TRBD2
V: TRBV5-1
J: TRBJ2-7
size: -
CDR3: CASSLAGTTPTYEQYF
DNA: TGCGCCAGCAGCTTGGCCGGGACTACACCTACCTACGAGCAGTACTTC

D: TRBD1
V: TRBV11-2
J: TRBJ2-3
size: -
CDR3: CASSWGTGGTDTQYF
DNA: TGTGCCAGCAGCTGGGGGACAGGGGGCACAGATACGCAGTATTTT

D: TRBD2
V: TRBV5-1
J: TRBJ2-5
size: -
CDR3: CASSPGLAGAQETQYF
DNA: TGCGCCAGCAGCCCGGGACTAGCGGGAGCTCAAGAGACCCAGTACTTC

D: -
V: TRBV6-5
J: TRBJ2-7
size: -
CDR3: CASSYSWGKRGEQYF
DNA: TGTGCCAGCAGTTACTCATGGGGTAAAAGGGGCGAGCAGTACTTC

D: -
V: TRBV20-1
J: TRBJ2-7
size: -
CDR3: CSAFGVNEQYF
DNA: TGCAGTGCGTTCGGGGTTAACGAGCAGTACTTC

D: TRBD2
V: TRBV5-1
J: TRBJ2-7
size: -
CDR3: CASSSRLAGAYEQYF
DNA: TGCGCCAGCAGCTCAAGACTAGCGGGGGCCTACGAGCAGTACTTC

D: -
V: TRBV5-1
J: TRBJ2-2
size: -
CDR3: CASSLFQGNTGELFF
DNA: TGCGCCAGCAGCTTGTTTCAGGGGAACACCGGGGAGCTGTTTTTT

D: -
V: TRBV27
J: TRBJ1-1
size: -
CDR3: CASSSLLNTEAFF
DNA: TGTGCCAGCAGTTCACTTTTGAACACTGAAGCTTTCTTT

D: -
V: TRBV30
J: TRBJ1-2
size: -
CDR3: CAWTPLGYGYTF
DNA: TGTGCCTGGACACCCTTGGGGTATGGCTACACCTTC

D: TRBD2
V: TRBV25-1
J: TRBJ2-1
size: once
CDR3: CASGDPGAGGYNEQFF
DNA: TGTGCCAGCGGCGATCCAGGGGCGGGAGGGTACAATGAGCAGTTCTTC

D: TRBD1
V: TRBV5-1
J: TRBJ1-1
size: -
CDR3: CASSFQGAKNTEAFF
DNA: TGCGCCAGCAGCTTTCAGGGGGCGAAGAACACTGAAGCTTTCTTT

D: TRBD2
V: TRBV7-3
J: TRBJ2-1
size: -
CDR3: CASSFVGTSGARDEQFF
DNA: TGTGCCAGCAGCTTCGTCGGGACTAGCGGGGCCAGGGATGAGCAGTTCTTC

D: -
V: TRBV4-2
J: TRBJ1-2
size: -
CDR3: CASSQEWTALGYTF
DNA: TGTGCCAGCAGCCAAGAGTGGACAGCCCTTGGCTACACCTTC

D: -
V: TRBV6-6
J: TRBJ2-7
size: -
CDR3: CASSYGRDSYEQYF
DNA: TGTGCCAGCAGTTACGGCAGAGATAGCTACGAGCAGTACTTC

D: TRBD2
V: TRBV5-4
J: TRBJ2-5
size: once
CDR3: CASSRSGSPQETQYF
DNA: TGTGCCAGCAGTAGGAGCGGGAGTCCTCAAGAGACCCAGTACTTC

D: TRBD2
V: TRBV5-1
J: TRBJ2-7
size: -
CDR3: CASSLERDLYYEQYF
DNA: TGCGCCAGCAGCTTAGAGCGGGACTTATACTACGAGCAGTACTTC

D: TRBD1
V: TRBV6-1
J: TRBJ2-3
size: -
CDR3: CASRDRDSYTDTQYF
DNA: TGTGCCAGCAGAGACAGGGATAGCTACACAGATACGCAGTATTTT

D: TRBD1
V: TRBV5-1
J: TRBJ2-4
size: -
CDR3: CASSRTGQVRDIQYF
DNA: TGCGCCAGCAGCAGGACGGGACAGGTACGGGACATTCAGTACTTC

D: -
V: TRBV5-5
J: TRBJ2-3
size: -
CDR3: CASSPGRVAIVSDTQYF
DNA: TGTGCCAGCAGCCCTGGACGGGTTGCGATTGTTTCAGATACGCAGTATTTT

D: TRBD2
V: TRBV6-4
J: TRBJ2-7
size: -
CDR3: CASREGKSYEQYF
DNA: TGTGCCAGCCGGGAGGGAAAATCGTACGAGCAGTACTTC

D: -
V: TRBV11-2
J: TRBJ1-4
size: -
CDR3: CASSLDYRPQGEKLFF
DNA: TGTGCCAGCAGCTTAGATTACCGGCCTCAAGGTGAAAAACTGTTTTTT

D: -
V: TRBV30
J: TRBJ2-2
size: -
CDR3: CAWSGGRDTGELFF
DNA: TGTGCCTGGAGTGGGGGGCGGGACACCGGGGAGCTGTTTTTT

D: -
V: TRBV25-1
J: TRBJ1-3
size: -
CDR3: CASSEPPGNTIYF
DNA: TGTGCCAGCAGTGAGCCCCCCGGGAACACCATATATTTT

D: -
V: TRBV6-1
J: TRBJ2-7
size: -
CDR3: CASSELFGGLGYEQYF
DNA: TGTGCCAGCAGTGAACTATTCGGAGGGCTGGGGTACGAGCAGTACTTC

D: -
V: TRBV5-1
J: TRBJ2-5
size: -
CDR3: CASSLGISSGETQYF
DNA: TGCGCCAGCAGCTTGGGCATTAGTTCTGGGGAGACCCAGTACTTC

D: -
V: TRBV6-1
J: TRBJ1-1
size: -
CDR3: CASRENREYTEAFF
DNA: TGTGCCAGCAGGGAAAACAGGGAATACACTGAAGCTTTCTTT

D: -
V: TRBV25-1
J: TRBJ1-2
size: few
CDR3: CASSESQAYGYTF
DNA: TGTGCCAGCAGTGAATCTCAGGCGTATGGCTACACCTTC

D: -
V: TRBV28
J: TRBJ1-3
size: -
CDR3: CASSLLGTDSGNTIYF
DNA: TGTGCCAGCAGTTTACTAGGAACCGACTCTGGAAACACCATATATTTT

D: -
V: TRBV11-2
J: TRBJ2-1
size: -
CDR3: CASSLAIGGLSSYNEQFF
DNA: TGTGCCAGCAGCTTAGCTATAGGCGGACTAAGCTCCTACAATGAGCAGTTCTTC

D: TRBD2
V: TRBV19
J: TRBJ2-1
size: -
CDR3: CAVSSGRAAYNEQFF
DNA: TGTGCCGTGTCTAGCGGGAGGGCCGCCTACAATGAGCAGTTCTTC

D: -
V: TRBV5-6
J: TRBJ2-4
size: -
CDR3: CASSLNGAGKNIQYF
DNA: TGTGCCAGCAGCTTGAACGGGGCAGGCAAAAACATTCAGTACTTC

D: TRBD2
V: TRBV5-1
J: TRBJ2-7
size: -
CDR3: CASNPGLADDYEQYF
DNA: TGCGCCAGCAATCCTGGGCTAGCGGACGACTACGAGCAGTACTTC

D: TRBD2
V: TRBV18
J: TRBJ2-3
size: -
CDR3: CASSPSASGGSTDTQYF
DNA: TGTGCCAGCTCACCATCCGCTTCCGGGGGGAGCACAGATACGCAGTATTTT

D: -
V: TRBV15
J: TRBJ1-5
size: few
CDR3: CATSGRWVQPQHF
DNA: TGTGCCACCAGCGGTAGATGGGTGCAGCCCCAGCATTTT

D: -
V: TRBV7-2
J: TRBJ2-7
size: -
CDR3: CASSLAGGEYEQYF
DNA: TGTGCCAGCAGCTTAGCGGGGGGAGAGTACGAGCAGTACTTC

D: -
V: TRBV6-5
J: TRBJ2-1
size: -
CDR3: CASRQEAGEQFF
DNA: TGTGCCAGCAGACAGGAGGCCGGCGAGCAGTTCTTC

D: TRBD1
V: TRBV5-4
J: TRBJ1-4
size: -
CDR3: CASSADRARGEKLFF
DNA: TGTGCCAGCAGCGCGGACAGGGCGCGGGGGGAAAAACTGTTTTTT

D: -
V: TRBV5-1
J: TRBJ2-3
size: -
CDR3: CASSFPSAGSRTDTQYF
DNA: TGCGCCAGCAGCTTTCCCAGTGCGGGGAGTCGCACAGATACGCAGTATTTT

D: TRBD1
V: TRBV29-1
J: TRBJ2-5
size: -
CDR3: CSEMGQQETQYF
DNA: TGCAGCGAAATGGGACAGCAAGAGACCCAGTACTTC

D: -
V: TRBV4-2
J: TRBJ1-1
size: few
CDR3: CASSQDRNTEAFF
DNA: TGTGCCAGCAGCCAAGATCGCAACACTGAAGCTTTCTTT

D: -
V: TRBV6-1
J: TRBJ2-3
size: -
CDR3: CASSGKVLRGYTDTQYF
DNA: TGTGCCAGCAGTGGCAAGGTACTCCGCGGCTACACAGATACGCAGTATTTT